Reported below is one T cell receptor beta chain. The antigen is unknown. Second doses that came at about 4 or about 12 weeks were put together. Only in-frame clones appear in the TCRdb table, and some are missing; sequencing was by immunoSEQ multiplex PCR. The sample carries over 110,000 clones, 92% recorded once. This sample stems from a study of T cell responses to AZD1222 COVID-19 vaccine. Points from the study as a whole: Within unmutated variant regions lay the reported targets of nearly half of spike-specific TCRs. Spike-spanning, vaccine-associated CD4 TCRs were dominant at 160-218 and 743-854. Donor demographics were predominantly white British with a female majority; clonal diversity may be underestimated.

The CDR3 is 15 amino acids. The germline V gene has CDR1 SEHNR and CDR2 FQNEAQ (reference sequence). Trimming at V came to 5 bases and at J to 8 bases, leaving 12 bases not matched to a gene. The TCR was taken from an adult who received the AZD1222 COVID-19 vaccine. This specimen was peripheral blood, taken 28 days after the second AZD1222 dose. The J gene is TRBJ1-2, the V gene TRBV7-9; 9 positions match TRBD1. The CDR3 here is CASSKTEQGAGGYTF. The DNA of the CDR3 is TGTGCCAGCAGCAAGACCGAACAGGGGGCGGGAGGCTACACCTTC.